The source of this TCR beta chain is a study of technical replicates of blood from a few donors. Produced via immunoSEQ multiplex PCR; TCRdb's table is partial and in-frame only. This sample has about 83,000 clones, with approximately 90% found just once. The clonotype comes from a human donor in good health. The sequencing input was T cells isolated from PBMCs.

The CDR3 DNA reads as TGTGCCAGCTACCGGGGGGGACAGGGTTTTCACGAGCAGTACTTC. It encodes CASYRGGQGFHEQYF. This chain links TRBV5-5 with TRBJ2-7, with D perhaps TRBD1 (9 bases). CDR3 length: 15 residues. The V and J ends lost 7 bases and 5 bases respectively, with 22 bases between them. Germline-derived CDR1 and CDR2 are SGHKS and YYEKEE (reference sequence).